This TCR beta chain comes out of a study of blood T cell repertoires in COVID-19. Overall study: PBMCs, B-cell-depleted T cells, or T cells provided the cDNA or gDNA that made up the material.

Per germline, CDR1 SGHKS and CDR2 YYEKEE (reference sequence). V lost 4 bases to trimming and J lost 9 bases, with 11 bases between them. The CDR3 consists of 12 residues. Clones were sequenced by immunoSEQ multiplex PCR, and TCRdb holds only the in-frame ones, with some missing. Here the sample spans fewer than 350,000 clones, around 86% being singletons. Sequencing used peripheral blood. The chain uses TRBV5-5 and TRBJ2-4, with a possible D match to TRBD1 (6 bases). The TCR was taken from a woman aged 25 to 39 who had recovered from COVID-19. The CDR3 region has the DNA TGTGCCAGCAGCAGCAGGGGAAGCATTCAGTACTTC. Translation: CASSSRGSIQYF. Combining the CDR3 with reference TRBV5-5 and TRBJ2-4 gives the whole variable domain DAGVTQSPTHLIKTRGQQVTLRCSPISGHKSVSWYQQVLGQGPQFIFQYYEKEERGRGNFPDRFSARQFPNYSSELNVNALLLGDSALYLCASSSRGSIQYFGAGTRLSVL.